Presented here are 20 T cell receptor beta chains from one specimen sequenced in a study of radiotherapy plus CTLA-4 blockade in lung cancer. Produced via immunoSEQ multiplex PCR; TCRdb's table is partial and in-frame only. The profile shows 55,000 to 80,000 clones, more than 75% of them singletons. The starting material was peripheral blood, obtained from a patient treated with radiotherapy plus ipilimumab. Receptors were obtained from a human donor with non-small cell lung cancer who had a complete response to radiotherapy plus ipilimumab.

This sequence joins TRBV15 and TRBJ1-5, with D tentatively TRBD1 (6 bases). Trimming pared 6 bases from V and 0 bases from J, leaving 15 bases between. The CDR3 runs to 16 residues. Germline CDR1 LNHNV, CDR2 YYDKDF (reference sequence). In DNA form, the CDR3 reads TGTGCCACCAGTAGGACAGCCTTTTATAGCAATCAGCCCCAGCATTTT. Translating it yields CATSRTAFYSNQPQHF.

The chain combines TRBV19 with TRBJ1-2; 8 nucleotides match TRBD1. The trim removed 10 bases at V and 4 bases at J, leaving 11 bases unmatched. The CDR3 sequence is 14 residues long. Germline assignment: CDR1 LNHDA and CDR2 SQIVND (reference sequence). CDR3 nucleotides: TGTGCCATCAAGGGGACAGGCACGGGCTATGGCTACACCTTC. This codes for CAIKGTGTGYGYTF. Combining the CDR3 with reference TRBV19 and TRBJ1-2 gives the whole variable domain DGGITQSPKYLFRKEGQNVTLSCEQNLNHDAMYWYRQDPGQGLRLIYYSQIVNDFQKGDIAEGYSVSREKKESFPLTVTSAQKNPTAFYLCAIKGTGTGYGYTFGSGTRLTVV.

The chain joins TRBV10-2 to TRBJ2-1; D perhaps matches TRBD2 (6 bases). This CDR3 comprises 15 residues. From germline, CDR1 is WSHSY and CDR2 SAAADI. The V gene lost 3 bases and the J gene lost 7 bases, with 16 bases spanning the gap. CDR3 protein: CASSDRGIKVNEQFF. The CDR3 DNA is TGCGCCAGCAGTGATCGCGGGATCAAGGTGAATGAGCAGTTCTTC.

The rearrangement uses TRBV5-6 and TRBJ2-7, with D possibly being TRBD1 or TRBD2 (5 bases each). Deletions cut 3 bases from V and 9 bases from J, with 19 bases between. The germline V gene has CDR1 SGHDT and CDR2 YYEEEE. There are 14 residues in the CDR3. CDR3 coding DNA: TGTGCCAGCAGCTCGGGACCCTCGGAGATAGGGCAGTACGTC. It encodes CASSSGPSEIGQYV.

The V and J genes are TRBV18 and TRBJ1-2, with 7 bases lining up with TRBD1. CDR1 is KGHSH and CDR2 is LQKENI in the germline V gene. The V gene end was trimmed by 5 bases and the J gene end by 7 bases; junction bases not matched to a gene: 7. CDR3 size: 13 residues. The CDR3 sequence is CASSTERQGGYTF. The CDR3 DNA sequence: TGTGCCAGCTCAACCGAGAGACAGGGTGGCTACACCTTC.

The rearrangement joins TRBV15 to TRBJ2-5; 11 bases align to TRBD2. The CDR3 totals 16 residues. Trimming removed 9 bases from V and 0 bases from J; junction bases left unmatched: 9. Germline-derived CDR1 and CDR2 are LNHNV and YYDKDF (reference sequence). CDR3 nucleotide sequence: TGTGCCACGAGAGCCGGGACTAGCGGAGACCAAGAGACCCAGTACTTC. Its translation is CATRAGTSGDQETQYF.

The rearrangement links TRBV6-5 to TRBJ1-2; D not resolved. The CDR3 is 13 amino acids. Trimming stripped 5 bases from V and 8 bases from J, with 15 bases between. CDR1 is MNHEY and CDR2 is SVGAGI in the germline V gene. The CDR3 sequence: CASSPSWADGYTF. CDR3 in DNA: TGTGCCAGCAGTCCCAGTTGGGCGGACGGCTACACCTTC.

This clone showed up just a few times. The CDR3 region is CASSQLLMTGTGRQPQHF. DNA of the CDR3: TGCGCCAGCAGCCAACTTCTTATGACCGGGACAGGGAGACAGCCCCAGCATTTT. This chain uses TRBV4-1 with TRBJ1-5; 9 bases are a match to TRBD1. V was clipped by 2 bases and J by 7 bases; unmatched bases: 15. Germline values: CDR1 MGHRA, CDR2 YSYEKL. There are 18 residues in the CDR3.

The J gene is TRBJ2-5, the V gene TRBV2; 8 bases match TRBD1. CDR3 size: 16 residues. The V gene's germline CDR1 is SNHLY and CDR2 FYNNEI. V trimming: 3 bases; J trimming: 5 bases; junction bases outside the gene matches: 11. The CDR3 protein is CASSEAGGAYGETQYF. In nucleotides, the CDR3 is TGTGCCAGCAGTGAGGCAGGGGGCGCATATGGGGAGACCCAGTACTTC.

The chain recombines TRBV6-1 with TRBJ2-2; 11 nucleotides agree with TRBD2. V shed 6 bases and J 4 bases; nucleotides not matched to a gene: 4. Germline-derived CDR1 and CDR2 are MNHNS and SASEGT. This CDR3 region has 15 residues. CDR3 sequence reads: CASRTSGDPTGELFF. DNA for the CDR3: TGTGCCAGCAGGACTAGCGGGGATCCCACCGGGGAGCTGTTTTTT.

The chain recombines TRBV30 with TRBJ1-2; D may be TRBD1 (5 bases). CDR3 length: 13 residues. Trimming took off 3 bases at V and 8 bases at J, with 16 bases between the two ends. The germline CDR1 and CDR2 sequences are GTSNPN and SVGIG (reference sequence). CDR3 nucleotides: TGTGCCTGGAGAGACCGGGACCTCGAAGGCTACACCTTC. Translated, it gives CAWRDRDLEGYTF.

The genes are TRBV16 and TRBJ2-5; 7 bases match TRBD2. The trim removed 3 bases at V and 6 bases at J, leaving 10 bases unmatched. Germline V lookup: CDR1 KGHSY, CDR2 FQNENV. The CDR3 is 15 residues long. The CDR3 loop reads CASSQRDRGVKTQYF. The DNA for the CDR3 is TGTGCCAGCAGCCAGCGGGACCGGGGGGTGAAGACCCAGTACTTC.

This chain joins TRBV7-2 and TRBJ1-5; D gene ambiguous. The V gene lost 3 bases and the J gene lost 0 bases, with 15 bases spanning the gap. This CDR3 spans 17 amino acids. Germline values: CDR1 SGHTA, CDR2 FQGNSA. Written as DNA, the CDR3 is TGTGCCAGCAGCTTTTTGGCGTCAACGTATAGCAATCAGCCCCAGCATTTT. Its translation: CASSFLASTYSNQPQHF.

For this clone: At one end, the junction sequence differs from germline, possibly due to a read error. V is TRBV7-7 and J is TRBJ1-3; 7 nucleotides align to TRBD1. CDR1 and CDR2 (germline): SSHAT, FNYEAQ (reference sequence). The CDR3 length is 13 residues. The CDR3, as DNA: TGTGCTAGCAGCTTGGGGCAGGGGGACACCATATATTTT. The encoded protein is CASSLGQGDTIYF.

Written as DNA, the CDR3 is TGTGCCAGCTCACCGGACGCGGGAGGCTATGGCTACACCTTC. Its translation is CASSPDAGGYGYTF. The gene calls are TRBV18 and TRBJ1-2; D gene ambiguous. CDR1 and CDR2 from the germline V gene are KGHSH and LQKENI. Trimming left V 3 bases short and J 4 bases short, with 12 bases between. CDR3 length equals 14 residues.

In its sample, this clone was seen a few times. Within the sample, other DNA sequences also encode this same CDR3. The rearrangement uses TRBV10-3 and TRBJ1-1; the match to TRBD1 covers 7 bases. Germline V lookup: CDR1 ENHRY, CDR2 SYGVKD. V shed 4 bases and J 1 base; nucleotides not matched to a gene: 0. The CDR3 consists of 13 residues. The chain's CDR3 is CAISGTGNTEAFF. The CDR3 DNA sequence: TGTGCCATCAGTGGGACAGGGAACACTGAAGCTTTCTTT.

This chain connects TRBV27 to TRBJ2-2; 11 nucleotides match TRBD1. Germline loops: CDR1 MNHEY, CDR2 SMNVEV (reference sequence). The CDR3 spans 15 residues. V lost 5 bases and J lost 6; bases outside the gene matches: 5. CDR3 protein: CASSLKGQGAGELFF. The CDR3 DNA follows: TGTGCCAGCAGTCTAAAGGGACAGGGGGCCGGGGAGCTGTTTTTT.

V is TRBV7-9 and J is TRBJ2-1; 10 bases agree with TRBD2. Germline V lookup: CDR1 SEHNR, CDR2 FQNEAQ (reference sequence). The J segment lost 8 bases and the V segment lost 0 bases, leaving 10 bases of the junction unmatched. This CDR3 comprises 17 residues. Here the CDR3 reads CASSLAGGASGSDEQFF. Written as DNA, the CDR3 is TGTGCCAGCAGCTTAGCGGGGGGGGCTAGCGGGAGTGATGAGCAGTTCTTC.

The genes are TRBV27 and TRBJ1-1, with D tentatively TRBD1 (5 bases). Per germline, CDR1 MNHEY and CDR2 SMNVEV (reference sequence). V was clipped by 3 bases and J by 4 bases, with 12 bases between them. The CDR3 is 14 residues long. The CDR3 DNA is TGTGCCAGCAGTTTTTTTCGGCAGGGCACTGAAGCTTTCTTT. Protein sequence: CASSFFRQGTEAFF.

This clone was detected once. The chain carries TRBV5-5 and TRBJ1-3, with TRBD1 matching 7 bases. Germline values: CDR1 SGHKS, CDR2 YYEKEE (reference sequence). The CDR3 totals 14 residues. The junction had 4 bases not matched to a gene; V was cut back by 4 bases and J by 3 bases. This CDR3 reads CASSTRDSGNTIYF. Here the CDR3 DNA reads TGTGCCAGCAGCACCCGGGACAGTGGAAACACCATATATTTT.